Following are 22 T cell receptor beta chains from one sample sequenced in a study of T cells in pancreatic ductal adenocarcinoma. Selected pancreatic ductal adenocarcinoma patients had undergone surgery without neoadjuvant therapy. Sequenced by immunoSEQ multiplex PCR; TCRdb stores in-frame clones only, minus some. The table shows 97,000 or so clones, with more than 90% occurring only once. Sequenced: PBMCs. These receptors came from a human donor with pancreatic ductal adenocarcinoma.

The rearrangement joins TRBV5-6 to TRBJ2-7, with 12 bases that match TRBD1. The CDR3 loop spans 15 amino acids. With V trimmed by 2 bases and J by 4 bases, 4 bases remained unmatched. Per the germline V gene, CDR1 is SGHDT and CDR2 is YYEEEE. The CDR3 region is CASSFGDRGLYEQYF. In nucleotides, the CDR3 is TGTGCCAGCAGCTTTGGGGACAGGGGGCTATACGAGCAGTACTTC.

The V gene is TRBV27, the J gene TRBJ2-5; 9 bases are a match to TRBD2. Unmatched junction bases numbered 7, after V lost 7 bases and J lost 4 bases. The CDR3 is 14 amino acids. Germline CDR1 and CDR2: MNHEY and SMNVEV (reference sequence). This chain's CDR3 is CASMLAGASETQYF. For the CDR3, the DNA is TGTGCCAGCATGTTAGCGGGAGCATCAGAGACCCAGTACTTC.

This chain connects TRBV6-4 to TRBJ2-1; the D is unclear. This CDR3 contains 9 residues. V dropped 6 bases and J dropped 12 bases, with 6 bases sitting between them. Germline V CDR1 and CDR2: MRHNA, SNTAGT. The CDR3 DNA reads TGTGCCAGCAGCTATCTGCAGTTCTTC. Its translation: CASSYLQFF.

The rearrangement links TRBV18 to TRBJ1-4, with D possibly matching TRBD1 (6 bases). This CDR3 has 16 residues. The germline V gene has CDR1 KGHSH and CDR2 LQKENI. Trimming cost V 5 bases and J 4 bases, with 17 bases left between them. The CDR3 spells CASSKDARGGNEKLFF. The CDR3 DNA sequence: TGTGCCAGCTCAAAGGACGCAAGGGGGGGTAATGAAAAACTGTTTTTT.

The chain combines TRBV19 with TRBJ2-1, with 13 positions matching TRBD2. This CDR3 has 17 amino acids. CDR1 is LNHDA, CDR2 SQIVND, per germline (reference sequence). V shed 5 bases and J 7 bases; nucleotides not matched to a gene: 11. The CDR3 DNA follows: TGTGCCAGTAGTGAACTCTTCCGGACTAGCGGGAGTAATGAGCAGTTCTTC. It translates to CASSELFRTSGSNEQFF.

The CDR3 DNA reads as TGTGCCAGCAGTGAGGGGACAGGGGTGACAGATACGCAGTATTTT. It yields the protein CASSEGTGVTDTQYF. The chain joins TRBV6-1 to TRBJ2-3; 10 nucleotides agree with TRBD1. After removal of 3 bases from V and 3 bases from J, the junction contained 3 bases not matched to a gene. The length of the CDR3 is 15 residues. The V gene's germline CDR1 is MNHNS and CDR2 SASEGT.

The chain combines TRBV9 with TRBJ2-7; D gene uncertain. Between the trimmed V and J ends, which lost 0 bases and 0 bases, there was a span of 13 bases. Germline CDR1 is SGDLS and CDR2 is YYNGEE. CDR3 length: 16 residues. This chain's CDR3 is CASSVGGRLDSYEQYF. The CDR3, as DNA: TGTGCCAGCAGCGTAGGCGGCCGCTTGGACTCCTACGAGCAGTACTTC.

The V call is TRBV10-1, the J call TRBJ2-1, with TRBD2 matching over 7 bases. From germline, CDR1 is WNHNN and CDR2 SYGVQD (reference sequence). The V segment lost 4 bases and the J segment 5 bases; nucleotides outside the gene matches: 5. This CDR3 is 14 amino acids long. The CDR3 here is CASSGGSVNNEQFF. The CDR3 bases are TGCGCCAGCAGTGGCGGGAGTGTGAACAATGAGCAGTTCTTC.

The V gene is TRBV9, the J gene TRBJ2-4; TRBD2 matches 7 bases. The J segment lost 5 bases and the V segment lost 3 bases, leaving 5 bases of the junction unmatched. The CDR3 extends over 14 amino acids. CDR1 and CDR2 (germline): SGDLS, YYNGEE. Here the CDR3 DNA reads TGTGCCAGCAGCGGGGGGGGAGGGCAAAACATTCAGTACTTC. Its protein is CASSGGGGQNIQYF. The full variable domain, with the rest looked up from reference TRBV9 and TRBJ2-4, is DSGVTQTPKHLITATGQRVTLRCSPRSGDLSVYWYQQSLDQGLQFLIQYYNGEERAKGNILERFSAQQFPDLHSELNLSSLELGDSALYFCASSGGGGQNIQYFGAGTRLSVL.

The CDR3 spells CASSQDLGTGEETQYF. DNA for the CDR3: TGTGCCAGCAGCCAAGACCTGGGGACAGGGGAAGAGACCCAGTACTTC. The rearrangement links TRBV4-2 to TRBJ2-5; 10 bases are a match to TRBD1. The CDR3 sequence is 16 residues long. CDR1 LGHNA and CDR2 YNFKEQ come from the germline V gene. With V trimmed by 0 bases and J by 3 bases, 4 bases remained unmatched.

The chain combines TRBV15 with TRBJ1-1; weak D call: TRBD1 (6 bases). This CDR3 has 18 residues. Germline V CDR1 and CDR2: LNHNV, YYDKDF (reference sequence). V lost 5 bases to trimming and J lost 0 bases, with 22 bases between them. The CDR3 reads CATSRLMSQGNMNTEAFF. The CDR3 DNA sequence: TGTGCCACCAGCCGCCTTATGTCGCAGGGGAACATGAACACTGAAGCTTTCTTT.

J is TRBJ1-2 and V is TRBV4-2; TRBD1 is a possible D gene (5 bases). Germline V gene sequence: CDR1 LGHNA, CDR2 YNFKEQ. The CDR3 has 13 residues. V was pared by 4 bases and J by 8 bases, with 14 bases between. The CDR3 bases are TGTGCCAGCAGCCTCACGGGGGGGGTCGGCTACACCTTC. Its translation is CASSLTGGVGYTF.

The rearrangement joins TRBV5-1 to TRBJ1-2, with 9 bases identical to TRBD1. CDR1 is SGHRS and CDR2 is YFSETQ in the germline V gene. Trimming cost V 2 bases and J 7 bases; bases outside gene matches: 6. The CDR3 loop spans 14 amino acids. The CDR3: CASSFAGTGIGYTF. CDR3 coding DNA: TGCGCCAGCAGCTTTGCCGGGACAGGGATTGGCTACACCTTC.

The genes are TRBV7-2 and TRBJ2-7, with D unclear. The CDR3 contains 13 residues. The V and J ends lost 5 bases and 3 bases respectively, with 11 bases between them. Looked up from germline, CDR1 is SGHTA and CDR2 is FQGNSA. CDR3 DNA: TGTGCCAGCAGCCGACGAGGCAGCTACGAGCAGTACTTC. Translation gives CASSRRGSYEQYF.

The chain uses TRBV27 and TRBJ2-5; 7 nucleotides line up with TRBD2. This CDR3 has 16 amino acids. The ends lost 0 bases at V and 4 bases at J; junction bases unmatched: 8. Germline lookup yields CDR1 MNHEY and CDR2 SMNVEV (reference sequence). CDR3 in DNA: TGTGCCAGCAGTTTATCACCCGGGAGGAGGGGAGAGACCCAGTACTTC. Translation gives CASSLSPGRRGETQYF.

The chain joins TRBV4-3 to TRBJ2-5, with 10 nucleotides matching TRBD2. The CDR3 has 14 amino acids. J gave up 4 bases and V 4 bases, and 3 bases lay outside the gene matches. The germline CDR1 and CDR2 sequences are LGHNA and YSLEER. The CDR3 here is CASSRVAGGETQYF. DNA for the CDR3: TGCGCCAGCAGCCGGGTAGCGGGAGGAGAGACCCAGTACTTC.

The rearrangement uses TRBV9 and TRBJ1-1; D perhaps matches TRBD1 (5 bases). Germline loops: CDR1 SGDLS, CDR2 YYNGEE. This CDR3 is built from 15 residues. The V gene lost 3 bases and the J gene lost 1 base, with 13 bases spanning the gap. The CDR3 protein is CASSATAGGNTEAFF. In DNA form, the CDR3 reads TGTGCCAGCAGCGCCACGGCGGGGGGGAACACTGAAGCTTTCTTT.

This clone was counted a single time. This sequence joins TRBV4-2 and TRBJ2-7; no definite D call. There are 16 residues in the CDR3. The V and J ends lost 1 base and 5 bases respectively, with 18 bases between them. Germline V gene lookup returns CDR1 LGHNA and CDR2 YNFKEQ. The CDR3 coding sequence is TGTGCCAGCAGCCAAGGAGGAGTTTTAGGTTTCCACGAGCAGTACTTC. It is translated as CASSQGGVLGFHEQYF.

This chain links TRBV5-1 with TRBJ2-1; 10 nucleotides line up with TRBD2. V lost 2 bases and J lost 5; bases outside the gene matches: 4. The CDR3 has 15 amino acids. Germline lookup yields CDR1 SGHRS and CDR2 YFSETQ. In nucleotides, the CDR3 is TGCGCCAGCAGCTTCACTAGCGGGGCAAACAATGAGCAGTTCTTC. Its protein is CASSFTSGANNEQFF.

This clone was recorded only once. V is TRBV5-4 and J is TRBJ1-1; D gene uncertain. The CDR3 loop spans 14 amino acids. Germline CDR1 reads SGHNT; CDR2 reads YYREEE (reference sequence). V lost 0 bases and J 0 bases, leaving 6 bases between the germline ends. CDR3 sequence (DNA): TGTGCCAGCAGCTTGGGACTGATGAACACTGAAGCTTTCTTT. As protein: CASSLGLMNTEAFF. Full variable domain (missing parts from reference TRBV5-4 and TRBJ1-1): ETGVTQSPTHLIKTRGQQVTLRCSSQSGHNTVSWYQQALGQGPQFIFQYYREEENGRGNFPPRFSGLQFPNYSSELNVNALELDDSALYLCASSLGLMNTEAFFGQGTRLTVV.

The chain joins TRBV4-2 to TRBJ2-1; a possible D gene is TRBD1 (8 bases). V was shortened by 8 bases and J by 8 bases, with 19 bases between the two germline ends. This CDR3 region has 14 residues. Germline CDR1 is LGHNA and CDR2 is YNFKEQ. The CDR3 sequence: CASGYRGGVDEQFF. The CDR3 DNA reads TGTGCCAGCGGTTACAGGGGGGGAGTGGATGAGCAGTTCTTC.

The rearrangement uses TRBV7-9 and TRBJ2-3, with TRBD2 as a possible D gene (6 bases). The V gene's germline CDR1 is SEHNR and CDR2 FQNEAQ (reference sequence). The CDR3 consists of 14 residues. V shed 3 bases and J shed 0 bases, with 7 bases lying between them. CDR3 nucleotide sequence: TGTGCCAGCAGCTTTGGGGGGAGCACAGATACGCAGTATTTT. The encoded protein is CASSFGGSTDTQYF.